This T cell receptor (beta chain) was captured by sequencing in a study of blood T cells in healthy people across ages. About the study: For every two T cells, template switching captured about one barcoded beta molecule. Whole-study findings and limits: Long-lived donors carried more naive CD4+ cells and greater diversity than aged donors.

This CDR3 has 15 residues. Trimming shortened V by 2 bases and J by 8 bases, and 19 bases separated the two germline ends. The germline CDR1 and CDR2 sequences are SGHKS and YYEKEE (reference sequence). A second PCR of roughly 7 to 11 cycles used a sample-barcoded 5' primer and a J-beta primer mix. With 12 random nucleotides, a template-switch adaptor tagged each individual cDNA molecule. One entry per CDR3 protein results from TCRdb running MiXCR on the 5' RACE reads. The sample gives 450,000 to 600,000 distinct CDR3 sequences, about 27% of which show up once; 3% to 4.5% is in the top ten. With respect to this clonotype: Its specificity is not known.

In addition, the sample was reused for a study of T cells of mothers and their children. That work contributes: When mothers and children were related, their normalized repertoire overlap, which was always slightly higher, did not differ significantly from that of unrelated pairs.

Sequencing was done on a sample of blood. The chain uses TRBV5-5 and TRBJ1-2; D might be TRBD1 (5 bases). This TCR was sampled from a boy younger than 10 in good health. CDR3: CASSFYTDGAGGYTF. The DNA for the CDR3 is TGTGCCAGCAGCTTTTATACGGACGGGGCTGGCGGCTACACCTTC.